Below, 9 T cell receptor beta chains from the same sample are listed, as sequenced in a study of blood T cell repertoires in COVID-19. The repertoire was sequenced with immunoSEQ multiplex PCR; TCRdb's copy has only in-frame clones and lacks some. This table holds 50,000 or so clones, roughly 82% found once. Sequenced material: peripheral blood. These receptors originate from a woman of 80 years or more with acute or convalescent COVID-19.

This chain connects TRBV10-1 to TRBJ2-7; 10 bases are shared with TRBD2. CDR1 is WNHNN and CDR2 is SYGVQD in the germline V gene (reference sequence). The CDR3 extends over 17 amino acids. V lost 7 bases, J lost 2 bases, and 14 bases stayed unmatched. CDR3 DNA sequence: TGCGCCAGCAATCTGCCCCCTATTAGCGGGGGGCCCTACGAGCAGTACTTC. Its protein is CASNLPPISGGPYEQYF.

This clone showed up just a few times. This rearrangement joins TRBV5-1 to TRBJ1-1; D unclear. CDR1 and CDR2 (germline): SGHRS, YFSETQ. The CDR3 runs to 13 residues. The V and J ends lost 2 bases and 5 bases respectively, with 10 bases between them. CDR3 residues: CASSFYDRTEAFF. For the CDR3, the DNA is TGCGCCAGCAGCTTCTACGATCGGACTGAAGCTTTCTTT.

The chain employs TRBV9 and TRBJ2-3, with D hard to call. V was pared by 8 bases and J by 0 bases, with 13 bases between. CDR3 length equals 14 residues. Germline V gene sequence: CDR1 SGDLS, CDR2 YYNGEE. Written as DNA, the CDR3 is TGTGCCAGTGGGCCGATGCCTAGCACAGATACGCAGTATTTT. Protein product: CASGPMPSTDTQYF.

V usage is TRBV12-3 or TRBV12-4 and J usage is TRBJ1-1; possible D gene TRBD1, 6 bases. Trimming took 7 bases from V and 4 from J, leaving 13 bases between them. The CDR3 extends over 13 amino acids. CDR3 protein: CASTLGAATEAFF. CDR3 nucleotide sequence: TGTGCCAGCACCTTGGGGGCGGCCACTGAAGCTTTCTTT.

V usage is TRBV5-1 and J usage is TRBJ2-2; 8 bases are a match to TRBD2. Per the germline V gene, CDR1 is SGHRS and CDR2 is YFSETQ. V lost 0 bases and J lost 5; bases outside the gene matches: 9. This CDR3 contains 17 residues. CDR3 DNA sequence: TGCGCCAGCAGCTTGGCTACTCGCGGGGGGATAACCGGGGAGCTGTTTTTT. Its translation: CASSLATRGGITGELFF.

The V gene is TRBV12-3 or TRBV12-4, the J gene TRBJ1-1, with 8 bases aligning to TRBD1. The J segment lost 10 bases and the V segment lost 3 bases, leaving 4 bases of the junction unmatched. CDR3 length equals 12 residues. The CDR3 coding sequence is TGTGCCAGCAGTTTGGACAGGGCGGGAGCTTTCTTT. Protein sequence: CASSLDRAGAFF.

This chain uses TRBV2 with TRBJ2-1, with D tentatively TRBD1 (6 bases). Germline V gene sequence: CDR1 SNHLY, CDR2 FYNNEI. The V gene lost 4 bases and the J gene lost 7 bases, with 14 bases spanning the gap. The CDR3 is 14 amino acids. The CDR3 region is CASSGGPPGNEQFF. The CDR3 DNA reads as TGTGCCAGCAGTGGGGGGCCCCCGGGAAATGAGCAGTTCTTC.

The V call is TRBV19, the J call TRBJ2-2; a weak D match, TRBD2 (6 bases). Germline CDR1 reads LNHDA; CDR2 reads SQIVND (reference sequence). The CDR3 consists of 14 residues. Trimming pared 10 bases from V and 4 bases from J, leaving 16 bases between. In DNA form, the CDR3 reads TGTGCCATCGGACCTTTGGGGGGCACCGGGGAGCTGTTTTTT. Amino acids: CAIGPLGGTGELFF.

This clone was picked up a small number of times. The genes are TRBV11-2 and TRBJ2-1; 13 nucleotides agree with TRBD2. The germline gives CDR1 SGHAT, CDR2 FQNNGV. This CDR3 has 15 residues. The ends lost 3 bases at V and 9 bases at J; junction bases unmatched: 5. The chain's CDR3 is CASSFGTSGVGEQFF. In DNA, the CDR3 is TGTGCCAGCAGCTTTGGGACTAGCGGGGTTGGTGAGCAGTTCTTC.